This TCR beta chain derives from a study of beta chain features in type 1 diabetes. Whole-study findings and limits: Possible PCR preference for shorter templates applied equally to patients and controls.

Germline CDR1 and CDR2: SGHNT and YYREEE (reference sequence). The CDR3 extends over 16 amino acids. V shed 1 base and J 3 bases; nucleotides not matched to a gene: 9. Expressed TCRB transcripts were sequenced after all isolated RNA was converted to cDNA. Repertoires were generated with immunoSEQ multiplex PCR, while TCRdb's copy carries only in-frame clones and drops some. Of 430,000 or so clones listed, over 10% are singletons. This clone was picked up a small number of times. Its antigen is undetermined. The V gene is TRBV5-4, the J gene TRBJ2-7, with 8 bases fitting TRBD1. Sample: naive CD4+ T cells from blood. The TCR comes from a woman between 18 and 29 years old in good health. CDR3: CASSLPGGSTVYEQYF. For the CDR3, the DNA is TGTGCCAGCAGCTTGCCAGGGGGCAGCACCGTCTACGAGCAGTACTTC. Looking up the rest from reference TRBV5-4 and TRBJ2-7 gives the full variable domain: ETGVTQSPTHLIKTRGQQVTLRCSSQSGHNTVSWYQQALGQGPQFIFQYYREEENGRGNFPPRFSGLQFPNYSSELNVNALELDDSALYLCASSLPGGSTVYEQYFGPGTRLTVT.